This T cell receptor beta chain was sequenced in a study of blood T cell repertoires in COVID-19. Study-wide context: Specimens from acute and convalescent COVID-19 originated in the United States, Italy and Spain.

Sequencing was performed with immunoSEQ multiplex PCR; in TCRdb, only in-frame clones are kept and a portion is missing. Of roughly 460,000 clones listed, 85% to 90% are singletons. CDR3 size: 14 residues. Looked up from germline, CDR1 is SNHLY and CDR2 is FYNNEI. V was pared by 4 bases and J by 5 bases, with 15 bases between. Sequencing was done on a sample of peripheral blood. The chain links TRBV2 to TRBJ2-7; TRBD2 is a possible D gene (5 bases). This clonotype originated in a man aged 18 to 35 with COVID-19, enrolled during active disease. Written as DNA, the CDR3 is TGTGCCAGCAGTGCGGGGATGGCGATCCACGAGCAGTACTTC. It translates to CASSAGMAIHEQYF.